These 23 T cell receptor beta chains were all obtained from the same sample, sequenced in a study of blood T cell repertoires in COVID-19. The table came from immunoSEQ multiplex PCR; TCRdb's copy has only in-frame clones and leaves some out. This sample has around 200,000 clones; 83% occur once, and the top ten carry roughly 1.2%. Specimen: peripheral blood. These receptors came from a woman aged 25 to 39 with COVID-19, enrolled during active disease.

J is TRBJ2-5 and V is TRBV29-1; the D gene is possibly TRBD2 (6 bases). Germline CDR1 SQVTM, CDR2 ANQGSEA. V lost 4 bases, J lost 5 bases, and 14 bases lay in between. CDR3 size: 13 residues. This CDR3 reads CSVGDGGSETQYF. The DNA for the CDR3 is TGCAGCGTTGGGGATGGGGGGTCGGAGACCCAGTACTTC. The variable domain in full, with the rest retrieved from reference TRBV29-1 and TRBJ2-5, is SAVISQKPSRDICQRGTSLTIQCQVDSQVTMMFWYRQQPGQSLTLIATANQGSEATYESGFVIDKFPISRPNLTFSTLTVSNMSPEDSSIYLCSVGDGGSETQYFGPGTRLLVL.

The chain carries TRBV19 and TRBJ2-5; D gene uncertain. The germline CDR1 and CDR2 sequences are LNHDA and SQIVND (reference sequence). Trimming removed 3 bases from V and 3 bases from J, with 8 bases in between. This CDR3 has 13 residues. CDR3 DNA sequence: TGTGCCAGTAGTATGAAAGCCGAAGAGACCCAGTACTTC. The encoded protein is CASSMKAEETQYF.

This chain joins TRBV27 and TRBJ2-7; D might be TRBD2 (6 bases). There are 14 residues in the CDR3. Germline lookup yields CDR1 MNHEY and CDR2 SMNVEV (reference sequence). V lost 11 bases, J lost 5 bases, and 22 bases lay in between. CDR3 DNA: TGTGCCTCGTTTAAGGCGGGGCGCGTCGACGAGCAGTACTTC. Protein product: CASFKAGRVDEQYF.

This clone has just one count. The gene calls are TRBV7-8 and TRBJ2-1, with 11 positions matching TRBD2. CDR3 length: 16 residues. Germline CDR1 is SGHVS and CDR2 is FQNEAQ. With V trimmed by 5 bases and J by 8 bases, 11 bases remained unmatched. The CDR3 nucleotides read TGTGCCAGCAGCCCCCAGGCTAGCGGGGGGCAAGATGAGCAGTTCTTC. Encoded protein: CASSPQASGGQDEQFF.

This chain joins TRBV2 and TRBJ1-5; 8 nucleotides agree with TRBD1. In germline, CDR1 is SNHLY, CDR2 FYNNEI. The CDR3 is 14 residues long. Germline trimming cut 2 bases from V and 6 bases from J; bases unmatched to any gene: 3. CDR3 residues: CASSEQGAGQPQHF. The CDR3, as DNA: TGTGCCAGCAGTGAACAGGGGGCAGGTCAGCCCCAGCATTTT.

The chain recombines TRBV19 with TRBJ1-2, with TRBD1 matching 8 bases. The germline V gene encodes CDR1 LNHDA and CDR2 SQIVND (reference sequence). The CDR3 extends over 16 amino acids. V lost 6 bases, J lost 7 bases, and 16 bases stayed unmatched. The DNA for the CDR3 is TGTGCCAGTAGCAACCTCGGACAGGGCCCATTCTTTGGCTACACCTTC. It encodes CASSNLGQGPFFGYTF.

This rearrangement joins TRBV30 to TRBJ1-6, with TRBD1 identical over 7 bases. Germline loops: CDR1 GTSNPN, CDR2 SVGIG (reference sequence). V trimming: 5 bases; J trimming: 6 bases; junction bases outside the gene matches: 7. The CDR3 covers 14 residues. CDR3 coding DNA: TGTGCCTGGGATTTGACAGGGCCTAATTCACCCCTCCACTTT. It translates to CAWDLTGPNSPLHF.

V usage is TRBV5-1 and J usage is TRBJ2-7; D not resolved. CDR3 length equals 18 residues. The germline gives CDR1 SGHRS, CDR2 YFSETQ. Between the trimmed V and J ends, which lost 0 bases and 4 bases, there was a span of 23 bases. In DNA form, the CDR3 reads TGCGCCAGCAGCTTGGAGTCGGCAGCGTCAATACCTTCGTACGAGCAGTACTTC. It codes for CASSLESAASIPSYEQYF. The full variable domain, its missing parts supplied by reference TRBV5-1 and TRBJ2-7, is KAGVTQTPRYLIKTRGQQVTLSCSPISGHRSVSWYQQTPGQGLQFLFEYFSETQRNKGNFPGRFSGRQFSNSRSEMNVSTLELGDSALYLCASSLESAASIPSYEQYFGPGTRLTVT.

This sequence joins TRBV7-9 and TRBJ2-5, with 7 positions matching TRBD1. Germline V CDR1 and CDR2: SEHNR, FQNEAQ (reference sequence). The length of the CDR3 is 15 residues. The junction had 9 bases not matched to a gene; V was cut back by 5 bases and J by 3 bases. The chain's CDR3 is CASSLPSGQKETQYF. The CDR3 DNA reads as TGTGCCAGCAGCCTCCCCTCGGGACAGAAAGAGACCCAGTACTTC.

The chain carries TRBV5-1 and TRBJ2-2; 12 bases line up with TRBD2. The CDR3 is 16 residues long. Germline trimming cut 1 base from V and 5 bases from J; bases unmatched to any gene: 3. CDR1 is SGHRS, CDR2 YFSETQ, per germline. The CDR3 DNA sequence: TGCGCCAGCAGCTTGCCGACTAGCGGGGGAACCGGGGAGCTGTTTTTT. Protein: CASSLPTSGGTGELFF.

CDR3 amino acids: CASSWTGGGQPQHF. The CDR3 DNA follows: TGTGCCAGCAGTTGGACAGGGGGAGGACAGCCCCAGCATTTT. The chain carries TRBV6-2 or TRBV6-3 and TRBJ1-5; 10 nucleotides line up with TRBD1. Germline CDR1 and CDR2: MNHEY and SVGEGT. CDR3 length equals 14 residues. Unmatched junction bases numbered 4, after V lost 4 bases and J lost 7 bases.

The chain carries TRBV28 and TRBJ2-5, with TRBD2 as a possible D gene (6 bases). The germline V gene encodes CDR1 MDHEN and CDR2 SYDVKM. This CDR3 is built from 15 residues. V lost 3 bases to trimming and J lost 2 bases, with 13 bases between them. CDR3 sequence reads: CASSLGLQSQETQYF. CDR3 bases: TGTGCCAGCAGTTTGGGACTTCAGTCACAAGAGACCCAGTACTTC.

This clone came up many times. The V gene is TRBV14, the J gene TRBJ2-3; 7 bases are shared with TRBD1. The V gene's germline CDR1 is SGHDN and CDR2 FVKESK. V shed 1 base and J 2 bases; nucleotides not matched to a gene: 3. The CDR3 totals 15 residues. The CDR3 sequence is CASSQGDSVTDTQYF. The DNA of the CDR3 is TGTGCCAGCAGCCAAGGGGACAGCGTCACAGATACGCAGTATTTT.

The chain recombines TRBV5-6 with TRBJ2-4; possibly TRBD1 for D (5 bases). Trimming cost V 4 bases and J 5 bases, with 7 bases left between them. Per germline, CDR1 SGHDT and CDR2 YYEEEE. The CDR3 length is 12 residues. CDR3 loop: CASSQGQNIQYF. Written as DNA, the CDR3 is TGTGCCAGCAGCCAGGGCCAAAACATTCAGTACTTC. The full variable domain, in which reference TRBV5-6 and TRBJ2-4 provide the parts outside the CDR3, is DAGVTQSPTHLIKTRGQQVTLRCSPKSGHDTVSWYQQALGQGPQFIFQYYEEEERQRGNFPDRFSGHQFPNYSSELNVNALLLGDSALYLCASSQGQNIQYFGAGTRLSVL.

Remarks on this clone: One end of the junction fails to match germline, which may point to a read error. The chain combines TRBV6-5 with TRBJ1-1, with no clear D. The germline V gene has CDR1 MNHEY and CDR2 SVGAGI. This CDR3 has 14 residues. CDR3 in DNA: TGTGCCAGCAGTAACTCGTACATGAACACTGAAGCTTTCTTT. Translated, it gives CASSNSYMNTEAFF.

The chain employs TRBV19 and TRBJ1-5, with D perhaps matching TRBD1 (5 bases). This CDR3 comprises 16 residues. With 1 base removed from V and 0 bases from J, the gap between germline ends came to 10 bases. Germline values: CDR1 LNHDA, CDR2 SQIVND (reference sequence). The CDR3 loop is CASSIGAGFSNQPQHF. For the CDR3, the DNA is TGTGCCAGTAGTATAGGGGCAGGGTTTAGCAATCAGCCCCAGCATTTT.

This sequence joins TRBV11-2 and TRBJ2-3; D not resolved. Germline V gene data show CDR1 as SGHAT and CDR2 as FQNNGV. Trimming stripped 3 bases from V and 2 bases from J, with 12 bases between. This CDR3 is 15 amino acids long. The CDR3 sequence is CASSFSFGPTDTQYF. The CDR3 nucleotides read TGTGCCAGCAGCTTCTCGTTTGGGCCCACAGATACGCAGTATTTT. Full variable domain (outside the CDR3, taken from reference TRBV11-2 and TRBJ2-3): EAGVAQSPRYKIIEKRQSVAFWCNPISGHATLYWYQQILGQGPKLLIQFQNNGVVDDSQLPKDRFSAERLKGVDSTLKIQPAKLEDSAVYLCASSFSFGPTDTQYFGPGTRLTVL.

This rearrangement joins TRBV7-2 to TRBJ1-4; possible D gene TRBD1, 6 bases. Germline CDR1 SGHTA, CDR2 FQGNSA. V lost 1 base, J lost 0 bases, and 9 bases lay in between. This CDR3 is built from 16 residues. CDR3 in amino acids: CASSLVGTTTNEKLFF. CDR3 DNA: TGTGCCAGCAGCTTAGTCGGGACAACAACTAATGAAAAACTGTTTTTT.

This clone occurred once. This chain links TRBV25-1 with TRBJ2-5; the D gene is possibly TRBD2 (6 bases). V was pared by 0 bases and J by 2 bases, with 16 bases between. CDR1 and CDR2 (germline): MGHDK, SYGVNS. The CDR3 is made up of 17 amino acids. This CDR3 reads CASSEYSLGLLQETQYF. The CDR3 coding sequence is TGTGCCAGCAGTGAATATAGTCTAGGACTATTACAAGAGACCCAGTACTTC.

The chain recombines TRBV5-1 with TRBJ2-6, with TRBD1 identical over 8 bases. This CDR3 region has 17 residues. After removal of 2 bases from V and 6 bases from J, the junction contained 10 bases not matched to a gene. Germline CDR1 SGHRS, CDR2 YFSETQ. Here the CDR3 DNA reads TGCGCCAGCAGCTTTCCAGGGGGCCGGTTGGAGGCCAACGTCCTGACTTTC. It is translated as CASSFPGGRLEANVLTF.

The chain has TRBV3-1 (or the pseudogene TRBV3-2) and TRBJ2-3, with 11 bases lining up with TRBD2. V was pared by 4 bases and J by 4 bases, with 1 base of the junction left unmatched. Germline V lookup: CDR1 LGHDT, CDR2 YNNKEL (reference sequence). This CDR3 has 14 amino acids. DNA for the CDR3: TGTGCCAGCAGCCTTAGCGGGGGGGCAGATACGCAGTATTTT. Translating gives CASSLSGGADTQYF.

This rearrangement joins TRBV27 to TRBJ1-5, with 8 bases lining up with TRBD1. CDR1 is MNHEY and CDR2 is SMNVEV in the germline V gene (reference sequence). V lost 8 bases and J lost 0; bases outside the gene matches: 12. This CDR3 spans 17 amino acids. The CDR3 nucleotides read TGTGCCAGCGCCCCGAGGGACAGGAGCTATAGCAATCAGCCCCAGCATTTT. Translating gives CASAPRDRSYSNQPQHF.

In DNA form, the CDR3 reads TGTGCCAGTAGTCGACAGGGAACCTACGAGCAGTACTTC. It is translated as CASSRQGTYEQYF. The rearrangement links TRBV19 to TRBJ2-7; 7 nucleotides align to TRBD1. The V gene's germline CDR1 is LNHDA and CDR2 SQIVND (reference sequence). V shed 5 bases and J 2 bases; nucleotides not matched to a gene: 3. CDR3 length: 13 residues.